This TCR beta chain is from a study of cytomegalovirus exposure and HLA in healthy donors. Notes on the study in general: A further, later analysis showed that HLA-associated TCR beta chains (compared with equally common others) were more clonally expanded. A reported reduction in N-insertions relative to the 666-donor mean was seen in an Asian-associated ancestry cluster in a later analysis.

60 Vbeta and 13 Jbeta primers were used in PCR. Sequencing used immunoSEQ multiplex PCR; TCRdb keeps in-frame clones, though not all of them. The sample yields about 220,000 clones, just over 75% seen once. As regards this clone: Its antigen is not identified.

J lost 0 bases, V lost 1 base, and 16 bases had no gene match. CDR1 and CDR2 (germline): SGDLS, YYNGEE. CDR3 length equals 21 residues. This receptor was taken from a man aged 18 to 29 in good health and CMV-seronegative. The source material was PBMCs. This chain joins TRBV9 and TRBJ2-2; 9 positions agree with TRBD1. The CDR3 DNA is TGTGCCAGCAGCGTACCGAGGGATGGCGGACAGGGGAGATCGAACACCGGGGAGCTGTTTTTT. Translated: CASSVPRDGGQGRSNTGELFF.